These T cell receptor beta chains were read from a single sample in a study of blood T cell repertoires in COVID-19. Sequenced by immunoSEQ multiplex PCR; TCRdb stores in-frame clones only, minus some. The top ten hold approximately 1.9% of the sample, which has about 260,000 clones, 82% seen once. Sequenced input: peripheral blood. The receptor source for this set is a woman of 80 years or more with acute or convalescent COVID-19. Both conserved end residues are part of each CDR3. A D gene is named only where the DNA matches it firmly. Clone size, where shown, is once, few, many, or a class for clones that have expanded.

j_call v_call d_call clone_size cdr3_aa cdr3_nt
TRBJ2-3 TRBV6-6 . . CASRDSSRTDTQYF TGTGCCAGCAGGGACTCCTCCCGTACAGATACGCAGTATTTT
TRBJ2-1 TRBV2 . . CASSAEAISYNEQFF TGTGCCAGCAGTGCGGAGGCCATATCCTACAATGAGCAGTTCTTC
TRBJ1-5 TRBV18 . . CASSPNRLNQPQHF TGTGCCAGCTCACCAAATCGGTTAAATCAGCCCCAGCATTTT
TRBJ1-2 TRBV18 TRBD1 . CASSSRGTGPYF TGTGCCAGCTCGTCGAGGGGGACAGGACCTTACTTC
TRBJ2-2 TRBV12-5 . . CASGWGSTGELFF TGTGCTAGTGGTTGGGGCAGCACCGGGGAGCTGTTTTTT
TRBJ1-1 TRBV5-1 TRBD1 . CASTQGANTEAFF TGCGCCAGCACACAGGGGGCGAACACTGAAGCTTTCTTT
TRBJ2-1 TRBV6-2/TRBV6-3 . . CASSYFSGDPEQFF TGTGCCAGCAGTTACTTTAGCGGAGACCCCGAGCAGTTCTTC
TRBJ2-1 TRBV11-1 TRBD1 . CASSINRGSYNEQFF TGTGCCAGCAGCATTAACAGGGGGTCCTACAATGAGCAGTTCTTC
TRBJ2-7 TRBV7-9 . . CASSAQAALLGEQYF TGTGCCAGCAGCGCACAGGCGGCGTTATTGGGGGAGCAGTACTTC
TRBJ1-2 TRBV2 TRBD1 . CASSGTGGVYGYTF TGTGCCAGCAGTGGGACAGGGGGGGTCTATGGCTACACCTTC
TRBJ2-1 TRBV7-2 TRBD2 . CASSLFPGTTYNEQFF TGTGCCAGCAGCTTATTCCCAGGGACTACCTACAATGAGCAGTTCTTC
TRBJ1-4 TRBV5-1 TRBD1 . CASSLAVGQGWEKLFF TGCGCCAGCAGCTTGGCCGTCGGACAGGGGTGGGAAAAACTGTTTTTT
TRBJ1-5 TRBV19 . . CASRPGFFNQPQHF TGTGCCAGTCGCCCGGGGTTCTTCAATCAGCCCCAGCATTTT
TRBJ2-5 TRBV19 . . CASSRRQDQETQYF TGTGCCAGTAGCCGCCGACAGGACCAAGAGACCCAGTACTTC
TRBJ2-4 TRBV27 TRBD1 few CASSLGTGFGRGAKNIQYF TGTGCCAGCAGTTTAGGGACAGGGTTCGGACGAGGGGCCAAAAACATTCAGTACTTC
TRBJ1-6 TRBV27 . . CASSLTRQGSSPLHF TGTGCCAGCAGTTTGACGAGGCAGGGGAGTTCACCCCTCCACTTT
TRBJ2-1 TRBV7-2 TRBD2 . CASSFLAGVYNEQFF TGTGCCAGCAGCTTTCTAGCGGGAGTTTACAATGAGCAGTTCTTC
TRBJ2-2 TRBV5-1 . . CASSAGTRWGAGELFF TGCGCCAGCAGCGCAGGGACTCGCTGGGGGGCCGGGGAGCTGTTTTTT
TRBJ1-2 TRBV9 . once CASSVESRSYGYTF TGTGCCAGCAGCGTAGAGAGCCGTTCCTATGGCTACACCTTC
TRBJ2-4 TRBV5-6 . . CASSWGGTKNIQYF TGTGCCAGCAGCTGGGGAGGAACCAAAAACATTCAGTACTTC
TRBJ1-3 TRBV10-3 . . CAISDSKSGNTIYF TGTGCCATCAGTGATTCCAAGAGTGGAAACACCATATATTTT
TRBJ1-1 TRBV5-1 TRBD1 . CASSLQGADEAFF TGCGCCAGCAGCTTGCAGGGGGCGGATGAAGCTTTCTTT
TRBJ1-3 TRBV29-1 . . CSVEDRGANSGNTIYF TGCAGCGTTGAAGATCGGGGGGCAAACTCTGGAAACACCATATATTTT
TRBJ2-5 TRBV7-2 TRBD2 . CASSAAGGPQETQYF TGTGCCAGCAGCGCCGCGGGGGGGCCTCAGGAGACCCAGTACTTC
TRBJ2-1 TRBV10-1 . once CASSVTGWYNEQFF TGCGCCAGCAGTGTTACGGGATGGTACAATGAGCAGTTCTTC
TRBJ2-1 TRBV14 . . CASSPRRAGNEQFF TGTGCCAGCAGCCCCCGCCGGGCGGGCAATGAGCAGTTCTTC
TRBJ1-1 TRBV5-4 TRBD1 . CASSFTGAGLFTRAFF TGTGCCAGCAGTTTTACAGGGGCGGGTCTTTTTACTAGGGCTTTCTTT
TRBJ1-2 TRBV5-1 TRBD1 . CASSWTGEGGYTF TGCGCCAGCAGCTGGACAGGGGAGGGTGGCTACACCTTC
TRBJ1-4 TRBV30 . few CAWSVGYSEKLFF TGTGCCTGGAGTGTAGGATACAGTGAAAAACTGTTTTTT
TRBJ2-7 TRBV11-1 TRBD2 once CASSQTSGITYEQYF TGTGCCAGCAGCCAGACTAGCGGGATTACCTACGAGCAGTACTTC
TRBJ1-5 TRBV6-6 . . CASTLQQRSNQPQHF TGTGCCAGCACCCTCCAGCAGCGCAGCAATCAGCCCCAGCATTTT
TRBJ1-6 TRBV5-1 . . CASSLEPVNSPLHF TGCGCCAGCAGCTTGGAACCGGTAAATTCACCCCTCCACTTT
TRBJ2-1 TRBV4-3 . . CASSQEGPGSGPYNEQFF TGCGCCAGCAGCCAAGAAGGGCCGGGGAGTGGCCCCTACAATGAGCAGTTCTTC
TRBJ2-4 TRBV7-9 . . CASSPVLDAKNIQYF TGTGCCAGCAGCCCTGTCCTAGACGCCAAAAACATTCAGTACTTC
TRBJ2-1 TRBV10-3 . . CAISEYNRGGEQFF TGTGCCATCAGTGAGTACAACAGGGGGGGAGAGCAGTTCTTC
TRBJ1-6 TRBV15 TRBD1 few CATSRGQGGNSPLHF TGTGCCACCAGCAGGGGACAGGGTGGGAATTCACCCCTCCACTTT
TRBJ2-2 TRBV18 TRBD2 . CASSSNGGDTGELFF TGTGCCAGCTCATCCAACGGGGGGGACACCGGGGAGCTGTTTTTT
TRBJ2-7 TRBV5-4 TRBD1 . CASSKGQAYEQYF TGTGCCAGCAGCAAGGGACAGGCCTACGAGCAGTACTTC
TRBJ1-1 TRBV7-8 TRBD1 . CASSQDRGGYTEAFF TGTGCCAGCAGCCAAGACAGGGGAGGGTACACTGAAGCTTTCTTT
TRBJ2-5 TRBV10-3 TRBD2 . CASSGTSGGALGETQYF TGTGCCAGCTCCGGGACTAGCGGGGGGGCCTTGGGAGAGACCCAGTACTTC
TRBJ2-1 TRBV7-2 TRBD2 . CASSLSSGGGNEQFF TGTGCCAGCAGCTTATCTAGCGGGGGGGGAAATGAGCAGTTCTTC
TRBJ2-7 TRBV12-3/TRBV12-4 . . CASRLDFSAEQYF TGTGCCAGCAGATTGGACTTCTCAGCCGAGCAGTACTTC
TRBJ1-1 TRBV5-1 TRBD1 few CASSPVQGGTEAFF TGCGCCAGCAGCCCGGTTCAGGGGGGCACTGAAGCTTTCTTT
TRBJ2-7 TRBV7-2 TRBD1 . CASSLRDREYEQYF TGTGCCAGCAGCTTGAGGGACAGGGAATACGAGCAGTACTTC
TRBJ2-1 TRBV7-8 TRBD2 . CASSLASPWVAGGLNNEQFF TGTGCCAGCAGCTTAGCGAGTCCTTGGGTAGCGGGAGGATTAAACAATGAGCAGTTCTTC
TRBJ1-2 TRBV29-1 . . CSTNPQGTYTF TGCAGCACCAATCCTCAGGGGACCTACACCTTC
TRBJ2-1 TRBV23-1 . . CASRYFREGEYNEQFF TGCGCCAGCAGGTACTTTAGGGAAGGGGAATACAATGAGCAGTTCTTC
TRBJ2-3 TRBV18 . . CASSPFSTRGSDTQYF TGTGCCAGCTCACCTTTCTCGACTAGAGGGTCAGATACGCAGTATTTT
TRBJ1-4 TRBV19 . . CASGERGEKLFF TGTGCCAGCGGAGAGAGGGGGGAAAAACTGTTTTTT
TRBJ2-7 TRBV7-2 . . CASSLAVNYYEQYF TGTGCCAGCAGCCTGGCAGTGAATTACTACGAGCAGTACTTC
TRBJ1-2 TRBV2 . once CASSSEQTNYGYTF TGTGCCAGCAGTTCTGAACAGACCAACTATGGCTACACCTTC
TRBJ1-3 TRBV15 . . CATSTRQTGNTIYF TGTGCCACCAGCACTCGACAGACTGGAAACACCATATATTTT
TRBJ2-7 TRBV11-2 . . CASSSTREAYEQYF TGTGCCAGCAGCTCTACCCGAGAAGCCTACGAGCAGTACTTC
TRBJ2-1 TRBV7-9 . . CASSFRLAEQFF TGTGCCAGCAGCTTTCGGCTAGCGGAGCAGTTCTTC
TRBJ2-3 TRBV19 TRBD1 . CASSPWTGVADTQYF TGTGCCAGTAGTCCTTGGACAGGGGTAGCAGATACGCAGTATTTT
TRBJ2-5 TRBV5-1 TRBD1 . CASSSQPGGQETQYF TGCGCCAGCAGCTCCCAGCCAGGGGGACAAGAGACCCAGTACTTC
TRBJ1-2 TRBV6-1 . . CASSERKTTGTILYGYTF TGTGCCAGCAGTGAACGCAAGACAACAGGGACCATTCTATATGGCTACACCTTC
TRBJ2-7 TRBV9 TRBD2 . CASSVDSGSWVEQYF TGTGCCAGCAGCGTAGATAGCGGGAGTTGGGTCGAGCAGTACTTC